This passage covers 10 T cell receptor beta chains from one sample sequenced in a study of PD-L1 blockade in urothelial cancer. Method: immunoSEQ multiplex PCR; TCRdb's copy keeps in-frame clones and lacks some. The table lists 55,000 or so clones, approximately 84% of them singletons. The sample consisted of PBMCs, taken around atezolizumab (anti-PD-L1) treatment. The receptors shown here come from a man between 40 and 49 years old with urothelial cancer.

The chain employs TRBV6-1 and TRBJ1-1, with TRBD1 matching over 7 bases. V lost 2 bases to trimming and J lost 8 bases; unmatched junction nucleotides: 8. The CDR3 extends over 14 amino acids. CDR1 is MNHNS and CDR2 is SASEGT in the germline V gene. The CDR3: CASSELPSQGEAFF. For the CDR3, the DNA is TGTGCCAGCAGTGAACTCCCCTCACAGGGGGAAGCTTTCTTT.

The rearrangement joins TRBV2 to TRBJ1-5, with D possibly TRBD1 on 6 matching bases. The CDR3 length is 14 residues. Germline assignment: CDR1 SNHLY and CDR2 FYNNEI. Trimming left V 7 bases short and J 4 bases short, with 14 bases between. The CDR3 loop is CASTNRARNQPQHF. The CDR3 DNA sequence: TGTGCCAGCACAAACAGGGCTCGGAATCAGCCCCAGCATTTT.

In DNA form, the CDR3 reads TGCGCCAGCAGCTTGGAGTCTAGCACTAATGAGCAGTTCTTC. This translates into CASSLESSTNEQFF. This chain uses TRBV5-1 with TRBJ2-1, with a possible D match to TRBD2 (5 bases). The CDR3 is made up of 14 amino acids. The germline V gene has CDR1 SGHRS and CDR2 YFSETQ. The V and J ends lost 0 bases and 7 bases respectively, with 11 bases between them.

The rearrangement links TRBV7-2 to TRBJ2-1; 10 positions agree with TRBD2. Germline loops: CDR1 SGHTA, CDR2 FQGNSA. CDR3 length: 16 residues. The ends lost 4 bases at V and 9 bases at J; junction bases unmatched: 12. The CDR3 coding sequence is TGTGCCAGCAGCTCCCAACCAGCGGGAGGGCGGAGTGAGCAGTTCTTC. This encodes CASSSQPAGGRSEQFF.

The chain has TRBV28 and TRBJ1-1; possible D gene TRBD1, 6 bases. Between the trimmed V and J ends, which lost 7 bases and 1 base, there was a span of 13 bases. Germline V lookup: CDR1 MDHEN, CDR2 SYDVKM. The length of the CDR3 is 14 residues. The CDR3 region is CASTPNRANTEAFF. In nucleotides, the CDR3 is TGTGCCAGCACCCCCAACAGGGCGAACACTGAAGCTTTCTTT.

This chain uses TRBV28 with TRBJ1-5; D is ambiguous. Trimming left V 5 bases short and J 0 bases short, with 8 bases between. CDR1 is MDHEN, CDR2 SYDVKM, per germline. This CDR3 has 14 amino acids. Here the CDR3 DNA reads TGTGCCAGCAGTCCCGGAGGTAGCAATCAGCCCCAGCATTTT. Its translation is CASSPGGSNQPQHF. The full variable domain, rest sourced from reference TRBV28 and TRBJ1-5, is DVKVTQSSRYLVKRTGEKVFLECVQDMDHENMFWYRQDPGLGLRLIYFSYDVKMKEKGDIPEGYSVSREKKERFSLILESASTNQTSMYLCASSPGGSNQPQHFGDGTRLSIL.

Only a few counts were recorded for this clone. V is TRBV19 and J is TRBJ2-1, with 7 bases aligning to TRBD2. CDR1 LNHDA and CDR2 SQIVND come from the germline V gene (reference sequence). The CDR3 runs 14 residues. Unmatched junction bases numbered 6, after V lost 3 bases and J lost 7 bases. CDR3 nucleotides: TGTGCCAGTAGTATCAGCGGGACGGGGAATGAGCAGTTCTTC. Its translation is CASSISGTGNEQFF.

This chain joins TRBV30 and TRBJ2-1; 7 nucleotides match TRBD2. This CDR3 is 12 amino acids long. The V and J ends lost 5 bases and 6 bases, in that order; junction bases with no gene match: 4. In germline, CDR1 is GTSNPN, CDR2 SVGIG (reference sequence). This CDR3 reads CAWGGLLNEQFF. The CDR3 DNA follows: TGTGCCTGGGGGGGACTACTCAATGAGCAGTTCTTC.

V gene TRBV2 combines with J gene TRBJ1-5, with 10 bases matching TRBD1. The CDR3 is made up of 13 amino acids. V lost 7 bases, J lost 6 bases, and 3 bases stayed unmatched. Germline-derived CDR1 and CDR2 are SNHLY and FYNNEI. CDR3 sequence reads: CASTRDRGQPQHF. The CDR3 DNA is TGTGCCAGCACCCGGGACAGGGGTCAGCCCCAGCATTTT.

CDR3 protein: CASSVQGGFTGELFF. CDR3 coding DNA: TGTGCCAGCAGTGTCCAAGGAGGGTTCACCGGGGAGCTGTTTTTT. This chain links TRBV2 with TRBJ2-2, with D possibly being TRBD2 (6 bases). Trimming removed 4 bases at V and 4 bases at J, with 13 bases between. This CDR3 has 15 residues. Germline-derived CDR1 and CDR2 are SNHLY and FYNNEI.